The rows below give T cell receptor beta chains drawn from one sample of a study of T cells in Graves' hyperthyroidism and ophthalmopathy. TCRdb reanalysed the multiplex PCR reads using MiXCR and keeps one entry per CDR3 protein. The repertoire has fewer than 750,000 distinct CDR3 sequences, 35% to 55% of them found once; the top ten carry more than 7.5%. Material: peripheral blood or thyroid tissue (not recorded which). The receptors stem from a woman under 30 with Graves' hyperthyroidism. Each CDR3 is given with its conserved first and last residue. Each record gives: J gene, D gene, CDR3 length, V gene, clone size, CDR3 protein, CDR3 DNA. A D gene is named only where the DNA matches it firmly. Rows may omit the clone size; those that give it use once, few, many or a size class.

>TRBJ1-4|TRBD1|13|TRBV20-1|NA
CSAGDRAFGKLFF
TGCAGTGCGGGCGACAGGGCTTTCGGAAAACTGTTTTTT
>TRBJ1-3|TRBD1|12|TRBV12-3/TRBV12-4|NA
CASSRTGGTIYF
TGTGCCAGCAGTAGGACAGGGGGCACCATATATTTT
>TRBJ2-1|TRBD2|15|TRBV5-8|many
CASSLEAGVWNEQFF
TGTGCCAGCAGCTTGGAGGCGGGAGTGTGGAATGAGCAGTTCTTC
>TRBJ2-2|NA|17|TRBV24-1|many
CATSDLSAAINTGELFF
TGTGCCACCAGTGATTTGTCGGCGGCAATCAACACCGGGGAGCTGTTTTTT
>TRBJ2-5|NA|13|TRBV7-7|NA
CASSQVGRETQYF
TGTGCCAGCAGCCAAGTGGGGAGGGAGACCCAGTACTTC
>TRBJ1-3|TRBD1|18|TRBV12-3/TRBV12-4|NA
CASRPPGQGPFSGNTIYF
TGTGCCAGCAGACCACCGGGACAGGGGCCTTTCTCTGGAAACACCATATATTTT
>TRBJ2-7|NA|20|TRBV11-2|once
CASSFYICSVEPGLAIEQYF
NA
>TRBJ2-3|TRBD1|15|TRBV15|once
CATSRAGQATDTQYF
TGTGCCACCAGCAGAGCCGGACAGGCAACAGATACGCAGTATTTT
>TRBJ1-1|TRBD1|17|TRBV15|many
CATSNRDRDVSAHEAFF
TGTGCCACCAGCAACCGGGACAGGGATGTCTCAGCCCATGAAGCTTTCTTT
>TRBJ2-7|NA|13|TRBV7-9|few
CASSLGTNGWEYF
TGTGCCAGCAGCTTAGGGACAAACGGTTGGGAGTACTTC
>TRBJ1-2|TRBD1|13|TRBV10-3|NA
CAISKGAWYGYTF
TGTGCCATCAGTAAGGGGGCTTGGTATGGCTACACCTTC
>TRBJ2-2|TRBD2|14|TRBV12-3/TRBV12-4|few
CASTASGRDGELFF
TGTGCCAGCACCGCTAGCGGGAGGGACGGGGAGCTGTTTTTT
>TRBJ1-2|TRBD1|15|TRBV30|many
CAWAVRTGILWGYTF
TGTGCCTGGGCGGTGAGGACAGGAATTTTGTGGGGCTACACCTTC
>TRBJ1-2|TRBD1|13|TRBV29-1|NA
CSLAGGRSYGYTF
TGCAGCTTGGCAGGGGGCCGATCCTATGGCTACACCTTC
>TRBJ1-3|TRBD1|14|TRBV20-1|NA
CSARGTGAKNTIYF
TGCAGTGCTAGAGGGACAGGGGCCAAAAACACCATATATTTT
>TRBJ2-7|TRBD1|16|TRBV7-9|few
CASSLALGQGVYEQYF
TGTGCCAGCAGCTTAGCCCTAGGACAGGGGGTGTACGAGCAGTACTTC
>TRBJ2-5|NA|16|TRBV6-5|NA
CASSSLGSKYQETQYF
TGTGCCAGCAGTTCCCTCGGCAGCAAGTACCAAGAGACCCAGTACTTC
>TRBJ2-7|NA|15|TRBV7-2|many
CASSLGSDATYEQYF
TGTGCCAGCAGCTTAGGGTCAGACGCCACCTACGAGCAGTACTTC
>TRBJ2-7|TRBD1|14|TRBV7-9|NA
CASSPRQGYNEQYF
TGTGCCAGCAGCCCCCGACAGGGTTACAATGAGCAGTACTTC
>TRBJ1-2|NA|15|TRBV11-2|many
CASSSASGSNYGYTF
TGTGCCAGCAGCTCGGCCTCAGGGTCTAACTATGGCTACACCTTC
>TRBJ1-5|NA|13|TRBV29-1|NA
CRAISGGNQPQHF
TGCAGGGCCATAAGTGGGGGCAATCAGCCCCAGCATTTT
>TRBJ1-2|TRBD1|14|TRBV7-9|NA
CASNEQGQGYGYTF
TGTGCCAGCAACGAACAGGGGCAGGGCTATGGCTACACCTTC
>TRBJ1-1|TRBD1|12|TRBV20-1|NA
CSARRQGSEAFF
TGCAGTGCTAGAAGACAGGGATCTGAAGCTTTCTTT
>TRBJ1-5|TRBD1|15|TRBV24-1|many
CATSDSQGSREPQHF
TGTGCCACCAGTGATTCACAGGGGTCCCGCGAGCCCCAGCATTTT
>TRBJ2-1|TRBD2|16|TRBV7-3|NA
CASSHNPTSGINEQFF
TGTGCCAGCAGCCACAACCCCACTAGCGGGATCAATGAGCAGTTCTTC
>TRBJ1-6|NA|14|TRBV20-1|many
CSARVGGGNSPLHF
TGCAGTGCTAGAGTCGGGGGCGGGAATTCACCCCTCCACTTT
>TRBJ2-1|NA|15|TRBV7-2|NA
CASSSKESSYNEQFF
TGTGCCAGCAGCTCCAAGGAGAGCTCCTACAATGAGCAGTTCTTC
>TRBJ1-6|NA|17|TRBV7-9|NA
CASSTYRALRGNSPLHF
TGTGCCAGCAGCACCTACAGGGCCCTCAGGGGTAATTCACCCCTCCACTTT
>TRBJ2-3|NA|14|TRBV7-2|many
CASSTPAPGDTQYF
TGTGCCAGCAGTACCCCGGCTCCGGGGGATACGCAGTATTTT
>TRBJ2-7|TRBD1|13|TRBV7-3|many
CASSQGAGYEQYF
TGTGCCAGCAGTCAGGGGGCTGGCTACGAGCAGTACTTC
>TRBJ1-1|TRBD1|14|TRBV2|NA
CARDNRGIDTEAFF
TGTGCTAGGGACAACAGGGGCATTGACACTGAAGCTTTCTTT
>TRBJ2-7|TRBD1|13|TRBV7-6|NA
CARRSGGQYEQYF
TGTGCTAGAAGGTCAGGGGGTCAGTACGAGCAGTACTTC
>TRBJ2-5|NA|15|TRBV7-8|many
CASSFSRTPSETQYF
TGTGCCAGCAGCTTCTCGAGGACTCCCTCCGAGACCCAGTACTTC
>TRBJ2-2|NA|14|TRBV11-2|many
CASSLAQTTGELFF
TGTGCCAGCAGCTTAGCGCAGACTACCGGGGAGCTGTTTTTT
>TRBJ2-5|TRBD1|14|TRBV3-1|many
CASSQDRGEETQYF
TGTGCCAGCAGTCAGGACAGGGGAGAAGAGACCCAGTACTTC
>TRBJ2-3|TRBD2|15|TRBV10-3|NA
CAIGSSGISTDTQYF
TGTGCCATCGGGAGTAGCGGGATAAGCACAGATACGCAGTATTTT
>TRBJ2-7|TRBD2|16|TRBV12-3/TRBV12-4|few
CASSRQTSGSFYEQYF
TGTGCCAGCAGCAGACAGACTAGCGGGAGTTTTTACGAGCAGTACTTC
>TRBJ2-5|TRBD1|14|TRBV5-1|few
CATTRLGGAETQYF
TGCGCCACCACCCGTTTAGGGGGCGCAGAGACCCAGTACTTC
>TRBJ2-6|NA|16|TRBV7-9|NA
CASSLWDNNWANVLTF
TGTGCCAGCAGCTTATGGGACAATAATTGGGCCAACGTCCTGACTTTC
>TRBJ1-2|TRBD1|13|TRBV25-1|NA
CASKGQGEDGYTF
TGTGCCAGCAAGGGACAGGGAGAGGATGGCTACACCTTC
>TRBJ2-5|TRBD1|15|TRBV6-1|few
CASGSGQGEGQPQYF
TGTGCCAGCGGTAGCGGACAGGGGGAGGGTCAGCCCCAGTACTTC